A single sample gave rise to the 27 T cell receptor beta chains below, sequenced in a study of T cell responses to AZD1222 COVID-19 vaccine (dated by TCRdb to the early 2020s). Libraries came from the immunoSEQ multiplex PCR assay. TCRdb stores this immuneACCESS table with in-frame sequences only. Part of the clones is absent; in the studies checked, under half of the shortfall reflects unresolved V genes, and no reason is known for the rest. This sample lists 140,000 to 150,000 clones; over 85% were detected once. The leading ten clones occupy under 6.5% of the sample. The time point label on this specimen signifies: baseline before first vaccination. Sequences were derived from peripheral blood, sampled on day 0 of AZD1222 vaccination. The source is an adult in good health.

This chain joins TRBV2 and TRBJ2-1; 8 nucleotides align to TRBD1. V was pared by 7 bases and J by 7 bases, with 6 bases of the junction left unmatched. There are 13 residues in the CDR3. Germline loops: CDR1 SNHLY, CDR2 FYNNEI. Here the CDR3 DNA reads TGTGCCAGCACCCGGACAGGGAGGAATGAGCAGTTCTTC. Protein sequence: CASTRTGRNEQFF.

V gene TRBV10-3 combines with J gene TRBJ2-1; D possibly corresponds to TRBD2 (6 bases). Trimming pared 1 base from V and 4 bases from J, leaving 11 bases between. Germline V gene data show CDR1 as ENHRY and CDR2 as SYGVKD. This CDR3 has 15 residues. The CDR3 nucleotides read TGTGCCATCAGTGAGTTGGCGGGATATTACAATGAGCAGTTCTTC. Translation: CAISELAGYYNEQFF.

The chain combines TRBV7-9 with TRBJ2-3; a weak D match, TRBD2 (5 bases). V dropped 4 bases and J dropped 4 bases, with 15 bases sitting between them. Germline loops: CDR1 SEHNR, CDR2 FQNEAQ (reference sequence). This CDR3 comprises 15 residues. The CDR3 DNA is TGTGCCAGCAGCTCTCCGAGGTCGAGGGCAGATACGCAGTATTTT. This encodes CASSSPRSRADTQYF.

The J gene is TRBJ2-1, the V gene TRBV9; D is perhaps TRBD1 (7 bases). V gave up 4 bases and J gave up 10 bases, with 18 bases separating them. Germline-derived CDR1 and CDR2 are SGDLS and YYNGEE. This CDR3 comprises 14 residues. The CDR3 coding sequence is TGTGCCAGCAGCAACGGAGGGTTCAGGGGGGAGCAGTTCTTC. Protein sequence: CASSNGGFRGEQFF.

The V and J genes are TRBV28 and TRBJ2-3; 11 nucleotides align to TRBD2. CDR1 MDHEN and CDR2 SYDVKM come from the germline V gene. The ends lost 4 bases at V and 5 bases at J; junction bases unmatched: 20. CDR3 length equals 20 residues. The CDR3 loop reads CASSSLGPPELAGVGDTQYF. As DNA, the CDR3 is TGTGCCAGCAGTTCACTTGGGCCCCCTGAACTAGCGGGAGTTGGAGATACGCAGTATTTT.

The chain links TRBV28 to TRBJ1-5; D might be TRBD1 (6 bases). The germline V and J ends were trimmed by 6 bases and 0 bases, with 12 bases remaining between them. The length of the CDR3 is 15 residues. Germline CDR1 is MDHEN and CDR2 is SYDVKM. The CDR3 DNA sequence: TGTGCCAGCAGGTCAGGGGAACTTAGCAATCAGCCCCAGCATTTT. Protein product: CASRSGELSNQPQHF. Drawing the rest from reference TRBV28 and TRBJ1-5, the complete variable domain is DVKVTQSSRYLVKRTGEKVFLECVQDMDHENMFWYRQDPGLGLRLIYFSYDVKMKEKGDIPEGYSVSREKKERFSLILESASTNQTSMYLCASRSGELSNQPQHFGDGTRLSIL.

This chain connects TRBV7-9 to TRBJ2-1; 12 bases are shared with TRBD2. Germline loops: CDR1 SEHNR, CDR2 FQNEAQ (reference sequence). V was clipped by 5 bases and J by 9 bases; unmatched bases: 11. This CDR3 is built from 16 residues. The CDR3 sequence: CASSLGLAGLRVEQFF. The CDR3, as DNA: TGTGCCAGCAGCCTAGGACTAGCGGGACTTCGGGTTGAGCAGTTCTTC.

This clone was picked up one time. As DNA, the CDR3 is TGTGCCATCCAACAGGGGAGCGGGTACGAGCAGTACTTC. Its protein product is CAIQQGSGYEQYF. The gene calls are TRBV10-3 and TRBJ2-7, with TRBD1 as a possible D gene (7 bases). Trimming took off 8 bases at V and 4 bases at J, with 15 bases between the two ends. The CDR3 runs 13 residues. Germline CDR1 is ENHRY and CDR2 is SYGVKD.

The chain uses TRBV30 and TRBJ1-2; D possibly corresponds to TRBD1 (5 bases). Per germline, CDR1 GTSNPN and CDR2 SVGIG (reference sequence). V lost 1 base and J 7 bases, leaving 13 bases between the germline ends. The CDR3 runs to 13 residues. The CDR3 loop reads CAWSEHQRGGYTF. The CDR3 DNA sequence: TGTGCCTGGAGTGAACACCAAAGGGGTGGCTACACCTTC.

This clone has just a few counts. An end of the junction differs from the germline gene, which may be a read error. The chain joins TRBV7-7 to TRBJ2-2, with 8 bases that match TRBD2. This CDR3 region has 13 residues. The germline CDR1 and CDR2 sequences are SSHAT and FNYEAQ (reference sequence). The CDR3 region has the DNA TGTGCTAGCAGCTTAGGGGGGACTAGTGAGCTGTTTTTT. Its protein is CASSLGGTSELFF. The complete variable domain, with remaining parts taken from reference TRBV7-7 and TRBJ2-2, reads GAGVSQSPRYKVTKRGQDVTLRCDPISSHATLYWYQQALGQGPEFLTYFNYEAQPDKSGLPSDRFSAERPEGSISTLTIQRTEQRDSAMYRCASSLGGTSELFFGEGSRLTVL.

V usage is TRBV30 and J usage is TRBJ2-7; no definite D call. V gave up 0 bases and J gave up 2 bases, with 8 bases separating them. The CDR3 is made up of 13 amino acids. Germline V gene data show CDR1 as GTSNPN and CDR2 as SVGIG (reference sequence). CDR3 in DNA: TGTGCCTGGAGTGTAGGACGGACCTACGAGCAGTACTTC. Its protein is CAWSVGRTYEQYF.

This clone was observed a few times. The genes are TRBV6-5 and TRBJ2-1; 9 nucleotides line up with TRBD1. The junction had 10 bases not matched to a gene; V was cut back by 5 bases and J by 8 bases. From germline, CDR1 is MNHEY and CDR2 SVGAGI. CDR3 length equals 15 residues. The CDR3 DNA sequence: TGTGCCAGCAGTACCACGGGACAGGGTTGGTATGAGCAGTTCTTC. Its protein is CASSTTGQGWYEQFF.

V and J are TRBV6-1 and TRBJ1-1; TRBD1 might be the D (6 bases). Germline CDR1 is MNHNS and CDR2 is SASEGT. The V gene lost 3 bases and the J gene lost 1 base, with 12 bases spanning the gap. The CDR3 covers 15 residues. The chain's CDR3 is CASSDTGKGNTEAFF. The DNA of the CDR3 is TGTGCCAGCAGTGACACAGGGAAAGGGAACACTGAAGCTTTCTTT.

The chain couples TRBV7-9 to TRBJ1-3; tentatively, D is TRBD1 (5 bases). This CDR3 has 15 residues. Trimming took 2 bases from V and 0 from J, leaving 8 bases between them. CDR1 is SEHNR and CDR2 is FQNEAQ in the germline V gene (reference sequence). The CDR3 region is CASSLLQGSGNTIYF. CDR3 nucleotide sequence: TGTGCCAGCAGCTTACTGCAGGGCTCTGGAAACACCATATATTTT.

Here the CDR3 DNA reads TGTGCCAGCAGCTTGGCAGGGGGCGGTCAGCCCCAGCATTTT. Translated: CASSLAGGGQPQHF. V and J are TRBV5-6 and TRBJ1-5; 8 bases agree with TRBD1. With V trimmed by 0 bases and J by 6 bases, 2 bases remained unmatched. Germline CDR1 is SGHDT and CDR2 is YYEEEE. This CDR3 spans 14 amino acids. Full variable domain (rest looked up from reference TRBV5-6 and TRBJ1-5): DAGVTQSPTHLIKTRGQQVTLRCSPKSGHDTVSWYQQALGQGPQFIFQYYEEEERQRGNFPDRFSGHQFPNYSSELNVNALLLGDSALYLCASSLAGGGQPQHFGDGTRLSIL.

The genes are TRBV5-1 and TRBJ1-4; D is possibly TRBD1 (6 bases). Germline V lookup: CDR1 SGHRS, CDR2 YFSETQ. The CDR3 consists of 15 residues. V was shortened by 2 bases and J by 8 bases, with 16 bases between the two germline ends. This chain's CDR3 is CASSFRQGREEKLFF. The DNA of the CDR3 is TGCGCCAGCAGCTTCCGGCAGGGGAGGGAAGAAAAACTGTTTTTT.

The chain couples TRBV5-8 to TRBJ1-1, with 9 positions matching TRBD1. V dropped 4 bases and J dropped 7; count of bases not matched to a gene: 11. CDR3 length equals 15 residues. CDR1 and CDR2 from the germline V gene are SGHTS and YDEGEE. The CDR3 sequence: CASSDAGTGLGEAFF. As DNA, the CDR3 is TGTGCCAGCAGCGACGCCGGGACAGGGTTAGGTGAAGCTTTCTTT.

The CDR3 loop reads CASSQAGRYAGNTIYF. DNA of the CDR3: TGTGCCAGCAGCCAAGCCGGGAGGTACGCTGGAAACACCATATATTTT. The chain employs TRBV4-2 and TRBJ1-3; D is unclear. This CDR3 has 16 residues. V lost 1 base and J lost 2, with 12 bases in between. From germline, CDR1 is LGHNA and CDR2 YNFKEQ.

The CDR3 DNA reads as TGTGCCAGCAGTGAAGATCCAGGGTACGGAAACACCATATATTTT. Translation gives CASSEDPGYGNTIYF. The chain joins TRBV2 to TRBJ1-3; a possible D gene is TRBD1 (5 bases). V was pared by 1 base and J by 4 bases, with 11 bases between. The CDR3 runs 15 residues. The germline V gene has CDR1 SNHLY and CDR2 FYNNEI.

Only one count was recorded for this clone. The chain carries TRBV19 and TRBJ2-7; 9 nucleotides line up with TRBD1. J lost 4 bases, V lost 5 bases, and 6 bases had no gene match. Germline loops: CDR1 LNHDA, CDR2 SQIVND (reference sequence). The CDR3 consists of 14 residues. CDR3 nucleotide sequence: TGTGCCAGTAGTCTCCTAGGACAGGGGTACGAGCAGTACTTC. It yields the protein CASSLLGQGYEQYF.

This chain links TRBV6-2 or TRBV6-3 with TRBJ2-7; D uncertain. The CDR3 is 12 residues long. In germline, CDR1 is MNHEY, CDR2 SVGEGT. Trimming cost V 2 bases and J 6 bases, with 8 bases left between them. The CDR3 sequence is CASSYAVREQYF. CDR3 bases: TGTGCCAGCAGTTACGCGGTGCGCGAGCAGTACTTC.

The chain has TRBV5-6 and TRBJ2-7; 7 bases fit TRBD1. The CDR3 runs 15 residues. Germline values: CDR1 SGHDT, CDR2 YYEEEE. The J segment lost 2 bases and the V segment lost 2 bases, leaving 7 bases of the junction unmatched. In nucleotides, the CDR3 is TGTGCCAGCAGCTTAGAAGGGGGCGACGCCTACGAGCAGTACTTC. Residues: CASSLEGGDAYEQYF.

This chain uses TRBV11-2 with TRBJ2-7, with 9 bases matching TRBD2. V was clipped by 1 base and J by 0 bases; unmatched bases: 7. CDR1 and CDR2 (germline): SGHAT, FQNNGV. The length of the CDR3 is 17 residues. For the CDR3, the DNA is TGTGCCAGCAGCTTAGGGGGCGTAGCGGGGGACTCCTACGAGCAGTACTTC. Its translation: CASSLGGVAGDSYEQYF. The full variable domain, rest sourced from reference TRBV11-2 and TRBJ2-7, is EAGVAQSPRYKIIEKRQSVAFWCNPISGHATLYWYQQILGQGPKLLIQFQNNGVVDDSQLPKDRFSAERLKGVDSTLKIQPAKLEDSAVYLCASSLGGVAGDSYEQYFGPGTRLTVT.

This clone appeared a single time. The V call is TRBV6-5, the J call TRBJ1-2; 10 nucleotides align to TRBD1. The CDR3 contains 12 residues. Germline V lookup: CDR1 MNHEY, CDR2 SVGAGI. V was pared by 9 bases and J by 7 bases, with 5 bases of the junction left unmatched. The CDR3 here is CARGTGDTGYTF. DNA for the CDR3: TGTGCCAGAGGGACAGGGGATACTGGCTACACCTTC.

V and J are TRBV10-2 and TRBJ2-7; the match to TRBD2 covers 12 bases. CDR1 and CDR2 (germline): WSHSY, SAAADI. This CDR3 is 15 amino acids long. V dropped 7 bases and J dropped 2; count of bases not matched to a gene: 6. The CDR3 bases are TGCGCCAGCACTTGGACTAGCGGGATCCCCTACGAGCAGTACTTC. Translating it yields CASTWTSGIPYEQYF.

This clone was seen a single time. The junction departs from the called germline gene at one end, perhaps through a read error. The chain has TRBV6-2 or TRBV6-3 and TRBJ2-3, with 8 nucleotides matching TRBD2. The CDR3 has 16 residues. Germline values: CDR1 MNHEY, CDR2 SVGEGT. The CDR3 DNA reads TGTGCCAGCAGGTACTCCGGAGCGGGAGTGGCAGATACGCAGTATTTT. This codes for CASRYSGAGVADTQYF.

The chain couples TRBV18 to TRBJ1-6; 7 bases are shared with TRBD1. The germline V gene encodes CDR1 KGHSH and CDR2 LQKENI. The ends lost 3 bases at V and 2 bases at J; junction bases unmatched: 1. The CDR3 sequence is 15 residues long. The CDR3 loop is CASSPGQAYNSPLHF. CDR3 in DNA: TGTGCCAGCTCACCCGGACAGGCCTATAATTCACCCCTCCACTTT.